This T cell receptor beta chain appears in the sequencing data of a study of tumor-infiltrating lymphocytes in primary liver carcinoma. Findings and caveats of the study: Significantly greater top-250-clone fractions characterized tumors relative to blood (p = 0.039). Bulk unsorted material prevented CD4+ and CD8+ repertoire comparison. Tumor-adjacent and tumor-blood pairs overlapped less than tumor region pairs did.

Production of TCR beta cDNA used around 0.45 ug total RNA together with a constant-region primer. Slightly modified ARM-PCR with three nested multiplex PCR rounds yielded TCR beta libraries. Use of TRBV1-TRBV30 forward primers with a C-beta reverse primer characterized the first two PCR rounds, which lasted 10 cycles each. TCRdb ran MiXCR on the multiplex PCR reads and lists one entry per CDR3 protein. The sample contains about 200,000 distinct CDR3 sequences, less than 70% of which appear only once. Unsorted whole blood yielded blood RNA, and germline DNA was extracted as well. About this clonotype itself: Its antigen is unidentified.

Per the germline V gene, CDR1 is SGHRS and CDR2 is YFSETQ. Trimming took off 0 bases at V and 0 bases at J, with 15 bases between the two ends. The length of the CDR3 is 17 residues. The receptor comes from a woman in her fifties or sixties with primary liver carcinoma and hepatitis B virus infection. Sequenced material: peripheral blood. V gene TRBV5-1 combines with J gene TRBJ1-1; possibly TRBD1 for D (5 bases). CDR3 loop: CASSLDTVRGMNTEAFF. CDR3 coding DNA: TGCGCCAGCAGCTTGGATACTGTAAGGGGAATGAACACTGAAGCTTTCTTT.